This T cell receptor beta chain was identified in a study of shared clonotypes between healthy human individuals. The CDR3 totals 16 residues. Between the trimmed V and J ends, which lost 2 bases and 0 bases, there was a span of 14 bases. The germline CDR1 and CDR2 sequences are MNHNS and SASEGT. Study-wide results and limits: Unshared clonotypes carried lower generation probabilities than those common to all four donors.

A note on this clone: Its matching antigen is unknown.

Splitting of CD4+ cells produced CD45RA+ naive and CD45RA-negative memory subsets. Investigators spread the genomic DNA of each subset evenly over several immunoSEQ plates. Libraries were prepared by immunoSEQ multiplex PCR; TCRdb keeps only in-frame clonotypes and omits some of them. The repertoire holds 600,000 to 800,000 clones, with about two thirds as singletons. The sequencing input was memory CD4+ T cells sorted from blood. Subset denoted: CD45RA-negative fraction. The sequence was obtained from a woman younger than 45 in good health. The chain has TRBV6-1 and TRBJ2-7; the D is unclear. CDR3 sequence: CASSERFARPSYEQYF. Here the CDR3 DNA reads TGTGCCAGCAGTGAAAGGTTTGCTAGACCCTCCTACGAGCAGTACTTC.